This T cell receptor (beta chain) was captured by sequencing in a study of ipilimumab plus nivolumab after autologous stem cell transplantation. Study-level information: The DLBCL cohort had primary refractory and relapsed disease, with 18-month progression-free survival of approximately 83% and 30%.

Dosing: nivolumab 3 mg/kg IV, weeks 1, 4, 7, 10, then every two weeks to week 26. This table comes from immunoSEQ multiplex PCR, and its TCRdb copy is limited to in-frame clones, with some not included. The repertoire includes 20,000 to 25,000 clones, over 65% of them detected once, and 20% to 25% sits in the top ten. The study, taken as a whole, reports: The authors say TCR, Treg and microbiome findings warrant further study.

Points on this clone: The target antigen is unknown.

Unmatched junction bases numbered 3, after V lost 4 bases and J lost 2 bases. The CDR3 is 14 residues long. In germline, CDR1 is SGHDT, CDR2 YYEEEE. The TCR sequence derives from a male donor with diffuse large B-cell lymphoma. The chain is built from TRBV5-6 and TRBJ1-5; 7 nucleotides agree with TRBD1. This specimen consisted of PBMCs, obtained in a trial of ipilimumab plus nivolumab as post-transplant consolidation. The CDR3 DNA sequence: TGTGCCAGCAGCAGAGGACAGGGCAATCAGCCCCAGCATTTT. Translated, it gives CASSRGQGNQPQHF.